This T cell receptor (beta chain) comes out of a study of blood T cell repertoires in COVID-19. About the study: T cells, B-cell-depleted T cells, or PBMCs supplied cDNA or gDNA.

Profiling relied on immunoSEQ multiplex PCR, and the TCRdb table lists in-frame clones only, not all of them. This sample has about 110,000 clones, with about two thirds found just once. The V end lost 8 bases, the J end lost 9 bases, and 17 bases lay between the germline ends. Germline V lookup: CDR1 LNHDA, CDR2 SQIVND (reference sequence). The CDR3 runs 13 residues. The chain combines TRBV19 with TRBJ1-5; the D is unclear. Specimen: peripheral blood. The origin of this receptor is a human donor with acute or convalescent COVID-19. The donor label of this sample is uncertain. The CDR3 spells CASRLGEPAPQHF. Written as DNA, the CDR3 is TGTGCCAGTCGACTAGGCGAGCCGGCGCCCCAGCATTTT. The whole variable domain, filled in from reference TRBV19 and TRBJ1-5, reads DGGITQSPKYLFRKEGQNVTLSCEQNLNHDAMYWYRQDPGQGLRLIYYSQIVNDFQKGDIAEGYSVSREKKESFPLTVTSAQKNPTAFYLCASRLGEPAPQHFGDGTRLSIL.